The rows below give T cell receptor beta chains drawn from one sample of a study of Tregs in tolerant kidney transplant recipients. The method was immunoSEQ multiplex PCR; TCRdb's version includes in-frame clones alone and lacks a portion of them. The sample has some 70,000 clones, 84% seen once. The sample consisted of CD4+ T cells from blood. The origin of the receptors is a human donor in good health. CDR3s include the opening cysteine and the closing phenylalanine or tryptophan. D genes are given only for firm matches. Where a row states a size, it is once, few, many or the class of an expanded clone; other rows omit it.

.	TRBV27	TRBJ1-6	.	TGTGCCAGCAGTTTAAAGGCCCCCCTGAATTCACCCCTCCACTTT	CASSLKAPLNSPLHF
.	TRBV9	TRBJ2-1	.	TGTGCCAGCAGCGCACTTCGAGGGACCTACAATGAGCAGTTCTTC	CASSALRGTYNEQFF
TRBD1	TRBV30	TRBJ1-2	few	TGTGCCTGGAGCCAAGGGGGGCAGGGGGTATATGGCTACACCTTC	CAWSQGGQGVYGYTF
TRBD2	TRBV9	TRBJ2-1	.	TGTGCCAGCAGCGTAGGCGGGGGGAACAATGAGCAGTTCTTC	CASSVGGGNNEQFF
.	TRBV28	TRBJ2-6	.	TGTGCCAGCAGCCTGGCTGGGGCCAACGTCCTGACTTTC	CASSLAGANVLTF
TRBD2	TRBV9	TRBJ2-5	.	TGTGCCAGCAGCGGTCGGGGAGGGCCGGGTAAAGAGACCCAGTACTTC	CASSGRGGPGKETQYF
.	TRBV4-2	TRBJ1-1	.	TGTGCCAGCAGCCTACGACCGAACACTGAAGCTTTCTTT	CASSLRPNTEAFF
.	TRBV7-8	TRBJ2-7	.	TGTGCCAGCAGCCCAGGGGGGGACGAGCAGTACTTC	CASSPGGDEQYF
.	TRBV7-2	TRBJ1-5	.	TGTGCCAGCAGCTTAGGGCAGGGCGAAAATCAGCCCCAGCATTTT	CASSLGQGENQPQHF
TRBD2	TRBV6-5	TRBJ2-5	.	TGTGCCAGCGGTCGAGCGGGAGGGGGGGGAGAGACCCAGTACTTC	CASGRAGGGGETQYF
.	TRBV30	TRBJ1-3	.	TGTGCCTGGACCATTGGTAGACTTAGCACCATATATTTT	CAWTIGRLSTIYF
.	TRBV7-6	TRBJ1-1	.	TGTGCCAGCAGCTTAAGGGTAGGCACTGAAGCTTTCTTT	CASSLRVGTEAFF
.	TRBV5-4	TRBJ1-1	.	TGTGCCAGCAGCTTTCAGAGGAACACTGAAGCTTTCTTT	CASSFQRNTEAFF
.	TRBV4-1	TRBJ1-5	.	TGCGCCAGCAGCCAAACACTCAGGACAGTTTCTAATCAGCCCCAGCATTTT	CASSQTLRTVSNQPQHF
.	TRBV9	TRBJ2-7	.	TGTGCCAGCAGCCTCCGAGGGGACTCCTCTCCCTCGGCCTCCTCCTACGAGCAGTACTTC	CASSLRGDSSPSASSYEQYF
TRBD1	TRBV7-9	TRBJ1-1	.	TGTGCCAGCAGCCGAGGACAGGGAGCTGAAGCTTTCTTT	CASSRGQGAEAFF
.	TRBV18	TRBJ1-5	.	TGTGCCAGCTCACCTGGGACACGGGATCAGCCCCAGCATTTT	CASSPGTRDQPQHF
.	TRBV27	TRBJ1-2	.	TGTGCCAGCAGTTTGGGACGGAACTATGGCTACACCTTC	CASSLGRNYGYTF
.	TRBV11-2	TRBJ2-4	.	TGTGCCAGCAGCGCTGCGGCCAAAAACATTCAGTACTTC	CASSAAAKNIQYF
TRBD1	TRBV27	TRBJ2-7	.	TGTGCCAGCAGTACATCGGACAGGGCCCGCTACGAGCAGTACTTC	CASSTSDRARYEQYF
.	TRBV2	TRBJ1-5	.	TGTGCCAGCAGTCCTTCTAGGGGCAATCAGCCCCAGCATTTT	CASSPSRGNQPQHF
.	TRBV30	TRBJ1-2	.	TGTGCCTGGAGCGGAAACTATGGCTACACCTTC	CAWSGNYGYTF
TRBD1	TRBV27	TRBJ1-2	.	TGTGCCAGCAGTTTTTCAGGGGGTGACTATGGCTACACCTTC	CASSFSGGDYGYTF
.	TRBV2	TRBJ2-7	.	TGTGCCAGCAGTGAGGATTACGAGCAGTACTTC	CASSEDYEQYF
TRBD1	TRBV19	TRBJ2-5	.	TGTGCCAGTAGTCCGACAGGGCAAGAGACCCAGTACTTC	CASSPTGQETQYF
.	TRBV15	TRBJ2-7	few	TGTGCCACCAGCAGAGTTGGGGGTTCCTACGAGCAGTACTTC	CATSRVGGSYEQYF
.	TRBV20-1	TRBJ1-4	.	TGCAGTGCTACCTTACAGGAAAAACTGTTTTTT	CSATLQEKLFF
TRBD2	TRBV5-6	TRBJ2-3	few	TGTGCCAGCAGCGTGGGGACTAGCGGCTTTTATTTT	CASSVGTSGFYF
TRBD1	TRBV6-1	TRBJ2-3	.	TGTGCCAGCAGTGAACCAGGGGGTTCCACAGATACGCAGTATTTT	CASSEPGGSTDTQYF